These T cell receptor beta chains were read from a single sample in a study of T-cell reconstitution after alpha-beta-depleted transplantation in children. TCRdb analysed the PCR reads with MiXCR anew, one entry per CDR3 protein. The repertoire holds some 290,000 distinct CDR3 sequences, 9.5% to 10% seen once, with over 9% in the top ten. Sequencing was performed on PBMCs from the stem cell graft donor, taken from the stem cell graft. The receptors were gathered from a human donor who donated a stem cell graft to a child with SCID. Each CDR3 is given with its conserved first and last residue. D genes are given only for firm matches. Only some rows state a clone size, as once, few, many or a class for expanded clones.

D gene | clone size | J gene | V gene | CDR3 DNA | CDR3 protein
- | - | TRBJ2-4 | TRBV18 | TGTGCCAGCTCACCCCCTGACAGATTCAAAAACATTCAGTACTTC | CASSPPDRFKNIQYF
- | few | TRBJ2-5 | TRBV7-6 | TGTGCCAGCAGCTTGGTGGTCCACACAGCAGAGACCCAGTACTTC | CASSLVVHTAETQYF
- | many | TRBJ1-5 | TRBV20-1 | TGCAGTGCTATAAGGGGGGCTCAAGATAGCAATCAGCCCCAGCATTTT | CSAIRGAQDSNQPQHF
- | few | TRBJ1-1 | TRBV5-5 | TGTGCCAGCAGCTCTTCGAGCACTGAAGCTTTCTTT | CASSSSSTEAFF
TRBD2 | - | TRBJ2-7 | TRBV7-2 | TGTGCCAGCAGCTTAGGGTTCCGGGGGGGGTCCTACGAGCAGTACTTC | CASSLGFRGGSYEQYF
- | few | TRBJ2-2 | TRBV5-1 | TGCGCCAGCAGCCGTGCCGCGAATCCGAACACCGGGGAGCTGTTTTTT | CASSRAANPNTGELFF
- | - | TRBJ2-3 | TRBV5-1 | TGCGCCAGCAGCTTTAGCAGTAGCACACATACGCAGTATTTT | CASSFSSSTHTQYF
- | - | TRBJ2-7 | TRBV5-1 | TGCGCCAGCAGCTTGGGAGGGGCAGGGAAGAACGAGCAGTACTTC | CASSLGGAGKNEQYF
TRBD2 | few | TRBJ2-3 | TRBV18 | TGTGCCAGCTCACCACTAGCGGGGGCCAGCACAGATACGCAGTATTTT | CASSPLAGASTDTQYF
- | few | TRBJ2-6 | TRBV12-3/TRBV12-4 | TGTGCCAGCAGTTTAGGACAGCTAAACTCTGGGGCCAACGTCCTGACTTTC | CASSLGQLNSGANVLTF
TRBD1 | - | TRBJ1-4 | TRBV7-6 | TGTGCCAGCAGCGAAGGACAGGGGGCGTGGGAAAAACTGTTTTTT | CASSEGQGAWEKLFF
TRBD1 | many | TRBJ2-1 | TRBV5-1 | TGCGCCAGCAGCCAGCCGGGACAGGGGGTCCGGGAGCAGTTCTTC | CASSQPGQGVREQFF
TRBD2 | few | TRBJ2-3 | TRBV7-2 | TGTGCCAGCAGCCTAGATAGCGGGGGGACCACAGATACGCAGTATTTT | CASSLDSGGTTDTQYF
TRBD2 | many | TRBJ2-7 | TRBV20-1 | TGCAGTGCTAGAGGTAGCGGGGGGACATACGAGCAGTACTTC | CSARGSGGTYEQYF
- | few | TRBJ2-2 | TRBV5-1 | TGCGCCAGCAGCCTCCCTCCCGTGGGACCGAGGACCGGGGAGCTGTTTTTT | CASSLPPVGPRTGELFF
- | - | TRBJ2-1 | TRBV4-2 | TGTGCCAGCTCCCGGGACTTAATAGGTGAGCAGTTCTTC | CASSRDLIGEQFF
TRBD2 | few | TRBJ2-7 | TRBV12-3/TRBV12-4 | TGTGCCAGCAGTTCCTATGGACTAGCCTCTTTCGAGCAGTACTTC | CASSSYGLASFEQYF
- | many | TRBJ2-1 | TRBV20-1 | TGCAGTGCTAGTCCTCCAGTGACCTTCGACAATGAGCAGTTCTTC | CSASPPVTFDNEQFF
TRBD2 | - | TRBJ2-3 | TRBV4-1 | TGCGCCAGCAGCCAAAGGTCTAGCGGGGGGGCCGCAGATACGCAGTATTTT | CASSQRSSGGAADTQYF
TRBD1 | many | TRBJ1-1 | TRBV12-3/TRBV12-4 | TGTGCCAGCAACCATATGGGACAGGGGTCTGAAGCTTTCTTT | CASNHMGQGSEAFF
- | - | TRBJ1-1 | TRBV27 | TGTGCCAGCAGTCCGGGGACCGGAAACTCTGAAGCTTTCTTT | CASSPGTGNSEAFF
- | - | TRBJ1-5 | TRBV5-6 | TGTGCCAGCAGCTTGAGGGGATGGGATCAGCCCCAGCATTTT | CASSLRGWDQPQHF
TRBD1 | - | TRBJ1-3 | TRBV5-1 | TGCGCCAGCAGCTCTGGACAGGGTGGCCCTGGAAACACCATATATTTT | CASSSGQGGPGNTIYF
TRBD1 | few | TRBJ1-1 | TRBV5-1 | TGCGCCAGCAGCCCTACCGGGACAGTGAACACTGAAGCTTTCTTT | CASSPTGTVNTEAFF
- | - | TRBJ2-5 | TRBV5-1 | TGCGCCAGCACCACCCCCAGCTACGAGACCCAGTACTTC | CASTTPSYETQYF
- | - | TRBJ2-5 | TRBV12-3/TRBV12-4 | TGTGCCAGCAGTGCCTCAAGAGACGGGGAGACCCAGTACTTC | CASSASRDGETQYF
- | - | TRBJ2-5 | TRBV20-1 | TGCAGTGCTAGCAGACTAGACCAAGAGACCCAGTACTTC | CSASRLDQETQYF
- | - | TRBJ2-3 | TRBV28 | TGTGCCAGCGCCCAACCTACTAGCACAGATATGCAGTATTTT | CASAQPTSTDMQYF
TRBD2 | - | TRBJ2-3 | TRBV20-1 | TGCAGTGCTAGAGATATGGGACTAGCGGGGGGGTCGGATACGCAGTATTTT | CSARDMGLAGGSDTQYF
TRBD2 | few | TRBJ2-1 | TRBV15 | TGTGCCACCAGCAGATCTAGCGGGGGGGCTCTTGAGCAGTTCTTC | CATSRSSGGALEQFF
- | few | TRBJ1-2 | TRBV20-1 | TGCAGTGCTAGTGGCTACACCTTC | CSASGYTF
- | - | TRBJ2-7 | TRBV4-1 | TGCGCCAGCAGCCTTAGTTGGAACAGGGACGAGCAGTACTTC | CASSLSWNRDEQYF
- | - | TRBJ1-6 | TRBV7-4 | TGTGCCAGCAGCTTTGGGCCCCCTTTCTATAATTCACCCCTCCACTTT | CASSFGPPFYNSPLHF
- | many | TRBJ2-7 | TRBV27 | TGTGCCAGCAGTTCCTCCTACGAGCAGTACTTC | CASSSSYEQYF
TRBD2 | - | TRBJ2-2 | TRBV12-3/TRBV12-4 | TGTGCCAGCAGTTCAGGAACACCGGGACTAGCGGGATCGAACACCGGGGAGCTGTTTTTT | CASSSGTPGLAGSNTGELFF
- | few | TRBJ2-2 | TRBV7-9 | TGTGCCAGCAGCCAGGGGTGGACCGGGGAGCTGTTTTTT | CASSQGWTGELFF
- | many | TRBJ2-1 | TRBV5-1 | TGCGCCAGCAGCTTCAGGGGGGAGTCCTACAATGAGCAGTTCTTC | CASSFRGESYNEQFF
TRBD2 | - | TRBJ2-1 | TRBV5-1 | TGCGCCAGCAGCTTGGGACTAGCGGGGGACCTCTACAATGAGCAGTTCTTC | CASSLGLAGDLYNEQFF
- | - | TRBJ1-2 | TRBV18 | TGTGCCAGCTCACCAACGAGGGTAGCTAACTATGGCTACACCTTC | CASSPTRVANYGYTF
- | - | TRBJ2-7 | TRBV29-1 | TGCAGCGTTGAACGCGGGGACAGCTCCTACGAGCAGTACTTC | CSVERGDSSYEQYF
TRBD1 | many | TRBJ1-1 | TRBV5-1 | TGCGCCAGCAGCAAACAGGGGGCGAACACTGAAGCTTTCTTT | CASSKQGANTEAFF
TRBD1 | few | TRBJ2-2 | TRBV12-3/TRBV12-4 | TGTGCCAGCAGTTTGCTACCGGGACAGGGCACCGGGGAGCTGTTTTTT | CASSLLPGQGTGELFF
TRBD1 | - | TRBJ2-3 | TRBV2 | TGTGCCAGCAGTGAAGAGAAGGGGGCCGGTACGCAGTATTTT | CASSEEKGAGTQYF
- | few | TRBJ2-6 | TRBV27 | TGTGCCAGCAGTTTCGGACAATTTGGGGCCAACGTCCTGACTTTC | CASSFGQFGANVLTF
- | few | TRBJ2-3 | TRBV5-1 | TGCGCCAGCATAAAGGGCGGGGCCGCGGAAGATACGCAGTATTTT | CASIKGGAAEDTQYF
- | many | TRBJ1-1 | TRBV14 | TGTGCCAGCAGCCCGACCGCAGGTCACGCTGAAGCTTTCTTT | CASSPTAGHAEAFF
- | - | TRBJ1-1 | TRBV5-1 | TGCGCCAGCAGCTCAAACCCTTCAGGGGAACGTACTGAAGCTTTCTTT | CASSSNPSGERTEAFF
TRBD1 | many | TRBJ2-7 | TRBV27 | TGTGCCAGCGGGACAGGGGCCTACGAGCAGTACTTC | CASGTGAYEQYF
- | - | TRBJ1-1 | TRBV19 | TGTGCCAGTAGTATAAAGAGGAACACTGAAGCTTTCTTT | CASSIKRNTEAFF
- | few | TRBJ1-1 | TRBV7-9 | TGTGCCAGCAGATATCCGGGGACCAACACTGAAGCTTTCTTT | CASRYPGTNTEAFF
TRBD1 | few | TRBJ1-2 | TRBV6-5 | TGTGCCAGCAGTTACAACAGGGGAGCAAACTATGGCTACACCTTC | CASSYNRGANYGYTF
- | few | TRBJ2-2 | TRBV12-3/TRBV12-4 | TGTGCCTCCCTGGCTGGGATTCCCGGGGAGCTGTTTTTT | CASLAGIPGELFF
TRBD1 | - | TRBJ1-2 | TRBV7-9 | TGTGCCAGCAGCTCCACAGGGGACCCCACCTATGGCTACACCTTC | CASSSTGDPTYGYTF
TRBD2 | many | TRBJ2-3 | TRBV12-3/TRBV12-4 | TGTGCCAGCACCCGAACTAGCGGGGGCTTTCTTAGCACAGATACGCAGTATTTT | CASTRTSGGFLSTDTQYF